This is a list of T cell receptor beta chains from one sample in a study of technical replicates of blood from a few donors. Profiling relied on immunoSEQ multiplex PCR, and the TCRdb table lists in-frame clones only, not all of them. The sample carries around 100,000 clones, over 85% recorded once. The specimen sequenced was T cells isolated from PBMCs. These receptors all come from a human donor in good health. Each CDR3 is given with its conserved first and last residue. A D gene is named only where the DNA matches it firmly. Some rows mark clone size as missing; the rest say once, few, many or name a class of expanded clone.

D gene,J gene,V gene,clone size,CDR3 DNA,CDR3 protein
TRBD1,TRBJ1-4,TRBV7-9,NA,TGTGCCAGCAGCTTAGGTGCGATCAGGGGGCTGATAATCGAAAAACTGTTTTTT,CASSLGAIRGLIIEKLFF
NA,TRBJ1-1,TRBV27,NA,TGTGCCAGCGGCGACAGGTCGAACACTGAAGCTTTCTTT,CASGDRSNTEAFF
NA,TRBJ1-1,TRBV30,few,TGTGCCTGGAGTTCCCCTAGCGGGGTAGACACTGAAGCTTTCTTT,CAWSSPSGVDTEAFF
TRBD2,TRBJ2-2,TRBV10-1,NA,TGCGCCAGCAGTGCCTCCCGACCGCAACTAGCGGGTTCCCTGGACACCGGGGAGCTGTTTTTT,CASSASRPQLAGSLDTGELFF
NA,TRBJ1-3,TRBV28,NA,TGTGCCAGCAGCCCCGCAGGCATATCGTCTCTCTCTGGAAACACCATATATTTT,CASSPAGISSLSGNTIYF
NA,TRBJ2-7,TRBV29-1,once,TGCAGCGTTGAAGATCTTCAAGTCAGCTCCTACGAGCAGTACTTC,CSVEDLQVSSYEQYF
NA,TRBJ2-5,TRBV28,NA,TGTGCCAGCAGTTTGGAGGACGGGGAAGAGACCCAGTACTTC,CASSLEDGEETQYF
TRBD1,TRBJ1-1,TRBV9,NA,TGTGCCAGCAGCGTACCTTTCGGGGGACAGTCCCTTGAAGCTTTCTTT,CASSVPFGGQSLEAFF
NA,TRBJ2-1,TRBV5-1,NA,TGCGCCAGCAGCGAATCGCGAGGCGGGATTTACAATGAGCAGTTCTTC,CASSESRGGIYNEQFF
NA,TRBJ2-3,TRBV7-3,NA,TGTGCCAGCAGCTCAGGGGTTAGCACAGATACGCAGTATTTT,CASSSGVSTDTQYF
TRBD2,TRBJ2-1,TRBV29-1,NA,TGCAGCCTACTAGCGGGTCCCTTCGATGAGCAGTTCTTC,CSLLAGPFDEQFF
TRBD2,TRBJ2-1,TRBV4-2,NA,TGTGCCAGCAGCCAAGCCCCCTTCGGGAGGGCAGGGGATGAGCAGTTCTTC,CASSQAPFGRAGDEQFF
NA,TRBJ2-3,TRBV19,NA,TGTGCCAGTAGTATTCTAGACACAGATACGCAGTATTTT,CASSILDTDTQYF
TRBD1,TRBJ1-5,TRBV18,NA,TGTGCCAGCTCACAGGGGGCGCGAGGCAATCAGCCCCAGCATTTT,CASSQGARGNQPQHF
TRBD2,TRBJ2-7,TRBV7-2,NA,TGTGCCAGCAGCTTAGTGATAGCGGGAGGCTCCTACGAGCAGTACTTC,CASSLVIAGGSYEQYF
NA,TRBJ2-1,TRBV19,NA,TGTGCCAGTAGTATTTCGGGTAGCTCCTACAATGAGCAGTTCTTC,CASSISGSSYNEQFF
NA,TRBJ2-7,TRBV2,NA,TGTGCCAGCAGTGAAACAGCAACCTACGAGCAGTACTTC,CASSETATYEQYF
TRBD2,TRBJ2-7,TRBV11-2,NA,TGTGCCAGCAGCCTCAATAGCGGGAGGGCAGAGCAGTACTTC,CASSLNSGRAEQYF
TRBD2,TRBJ2-7,TRBV7-2,NA,TGTGCCAGCAGCAAGGAATCTAGCGGGACTCTAAGCTCCTACGAGCAGTACTTC,CASSKESSGTLSSYEQYF
NA,TRBJ1-4,TRBV7-2,NA,TGTGCCAGCAGCTTAGGATTAGCCGGGGTCCCAAAACTGTTTTTT,CASSLGLAGVPKLFF
TRBD1,TRBJ1-5,TRBV10-3,NA,TGTGCCATCAGTGAGTCGATATTATTGGGGACAGGGGGCCCTCAGCCCCAGCATTTT,CAISESILLGTGGPQPQHF
NA,TRBJ1-2,TRBV10-1,NA,TGCGCCAGCAGACAGGGACGTAGCTATGGCTACACCTTC,CASRQGRSYGYTF
NA,TRBJ1-1,TRBV7-3,once,TGTGCCAGCAGCCAGAGGGACAAGACGAACACTGAAGCTTTCTTT,CASSQRDKTNTEAFF
NA,TRBJ1-1,TRBV7-9,NA,TGTGCCAGCAGCTTAGGAGCCGGAGGTGAAGCTTTCTTT,CASSLGAGGEAFF
NA,TRBJ2-1,TRBV7-2,NA,TGTGCCAGCAGCTCCTGGAGGGGAGTACCCCAATACAATGAGCAGTTCTTC,CASSSWRGVPQYNEQFF
TRBD2,TRBJ2-1,TRBV2,NA,TGTGCCAGCAGTGTGGGTCGCGGGAGGTTCAATGAGCAGTTCTTC,CASSVGRGRFNEQFF
NA,TRBJ1-2,TRBV14,NA,TGTGCCAGCAGCCAAGTCAGGAACTATGGCTACACCTTC,CASSQVRNYGYTF
TRBD1,TRBJ2-7,TRBV29-1,NA,TGCAGCGTGCTGCGGACAGGGGATGAGAACGAGCAGTACTTC,CSVLRTGDENEQYF
NA,TRBJ2-3,TRBV27,NA,TGTGCCAGCCGAAACCACGGGGTCACAGATACGCAGTATTTT,CASRNHGVTDTQYF
TRBD1,TRBJ1-1,TRBV10-3,medium-sized,TGTGCCATCAATGGACAGGGCAACACTGAAGCTTTCTTT,CAINGQGNTEAFF
TRBD2,TRBJ2-1,TRBV4-1,NA,TGCGCCAGCAGCCAAGGCCGGGAGGTCAATGAGCAGTTCTTC,CASSQGREVNEQFF
NA,TRBJ1-2,TRBV19,NA,TGTGCCAGTAGCTTAGGGAACGGCGGGAATGGCTACACCTTC,CASSLGNGGNGYTF
NA,TRBJ2-1,TRBV29-1,NA,TGCAGTGGACATCAATCCTCCTACAATGAGCAGTTCTTC,CSGHQSSYNEQFF
NA,TRBJ1-5,TRBV6-1,NA,TGTGCCAGCAGTGGGGCGTGGAATCAGCCCCAGCATTTT,CASSGAWNQPQHF
TRBD1,TRBJ2-5,TRBV6-6,NA,TGTGCCAGCAGTTTCGGACAGGGCCAAGAGACCCAGTACTTC,CASSFGQGQETQYF
NA,TRBJ1-4,TRBV10-3,NA,TGTGCCATCAGTGAACGGGAGGCAACTAATGAAAAACTGTTTTTT,CAISEREATNEKLFF
NA,TRBJ1-3,TRBV9,NA,TGTGCCAGCAGCTCAACAGGGTCGGGAAACACCATATATTTT,CASSSTGSGNTIYF
NA,TRBJ1-1,TRBV19,NA,TGTGCCAGTAGTATTCAACAGGGTCGCCCTGAAGCTTTCTTT,CASSIQQGRPEAFF
TRBD1,TRBJ2-5,TRBV29-1,NA,TGCAGCGTTGGACGACAGGGTGAGACCCAGTACTTC,CSVGRQGETQYF
NA,TRBJ2-3,TRBV4-1,once,TGCGCCAGCAGCCCGTTCCTTTACACAGATACGCAGTATTTT,CASSPFLYTDTQYF
NA,TRBJ1-1,TRBV9,NA,TGTGCCAGCAGCCCGAGGCACACTATGAACACTGAAGCTTTCTTT,CASSPRHTMNTEAFF
TRBD1,TRBJ1-4,TRBV4-3,once,TGCGCCAGCAGAGACAGGGGAGGGGAAAAACTGTTTTTT,CASRDRGGEKLFF
TRBD1,TRBJ2-7,TRBV18,NA,TGTGCCAGCGCAGGACAGGGGGGCTACGAGCAGTACTTC,CASAGQGGYEQYF
TRBD2,TRBJ2-3,TRBV4-1,NA,TGCGCCAGCAGCCAAGATCAGCGGGGTAGCACAGATACGCAGTATTTT,CASSQDQRGSTDTQYF
TRBD1,TRBJ1-4,TRBV7-6,NA,TGTGCCAGCAGCCCCTTGCGGGGACAGCCGCGAACTAATGAAAAACTGTTTTTT,CASSPLRGQPRTNEKLFF
NA,TRBJ2-3,TRBV9,NA,TGTGCCAGCAGTAGAGGGTTGATTGGCACAGATACGCAGTATTTT,CASSRGLIGTDTQYF
TRBD1,TRBJ2-6,TRBV11-3,NA,TGTGCCAGCAGCACTAGGACAGGGCCTGGGGCCAACGTCCTGACTTTC,CASSTRTGPGANVLTF
TRBD1,TRBJ1-1,TRBV4-1,NA,TGCGCCAGCAGCCAGAGACAGGGCTCATACACTGAAGCTTTCTTT,CASSQRQGSYTEAFF
TRBD1,TRBJ1-1,TRBV6-1,NA,TGTGCCAGCAGTGAAGTAGGGGGCACGGGTGAAGCTTTCTTT,CASSEVGGTGEAFF
NA,TRBJ2-7,TRBV5-1,NA,TGCGCCAGCAGCTTGTTTTGGGACACCTACGAGCAGTACTTC,CASSLFWDTYEQYF
NA,TRBJ2-7,TRBV9,NA,TGTGCCAGCAGCGAGGGACAATTTGGCGAGCAGTACTTC,CASSEGQFGEQYF
TRBD2,TRBJ2-7,TRBV7-2,once,TGTGCCAGCAGCCTAGGGACTAGTGTATCCTACGAGCAGTACTTC,CASSLGTSVSYEQYF
TRBD1,TRBJ2-1,TRBV11-3,NA,TGTGCCAGCAGCTTCTCAGGGGGCGATACCTACAATGAGCAGTTCTTC,CASSFSGGDTYNEQFF
NA,TRBJ1-1,TRBV28,NA,TGTGCCAGCAGTTACGCAGGGAACACTGAAGCTTTCTTT,CASSYAGNTEAFF